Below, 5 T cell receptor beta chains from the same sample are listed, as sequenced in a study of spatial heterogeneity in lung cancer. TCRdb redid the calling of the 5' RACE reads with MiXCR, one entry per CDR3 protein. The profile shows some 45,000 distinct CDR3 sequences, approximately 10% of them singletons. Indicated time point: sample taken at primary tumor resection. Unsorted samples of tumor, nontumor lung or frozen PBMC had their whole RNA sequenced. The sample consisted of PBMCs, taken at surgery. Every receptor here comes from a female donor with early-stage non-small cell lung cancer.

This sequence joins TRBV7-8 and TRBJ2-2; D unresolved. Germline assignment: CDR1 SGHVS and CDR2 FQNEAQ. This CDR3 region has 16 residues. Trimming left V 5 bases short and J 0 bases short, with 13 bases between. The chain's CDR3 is CASSPLRIANTGELFF. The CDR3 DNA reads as TGTGCCAGCAGCCCCTTGAGGATCGCGAACACCGGGGAGCTGTTTTTT.

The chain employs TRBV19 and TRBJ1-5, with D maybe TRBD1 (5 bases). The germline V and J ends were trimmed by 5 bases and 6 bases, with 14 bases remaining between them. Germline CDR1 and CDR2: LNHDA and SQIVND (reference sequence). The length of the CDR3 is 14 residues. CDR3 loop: CASSRAGPGQPQHF. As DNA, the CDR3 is TGTGCCAGTAGTCGGGCAGGGCCTGGTCAGCCCCAGCATTTT. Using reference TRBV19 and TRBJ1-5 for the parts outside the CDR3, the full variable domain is DGGITQSPKYLFRKEGQNVTLSCEQNLNHDAMYWYRQDPGQGLRLIYYSQIVNDFQKGDIAEGYSVSREKKESFPLTVTSAQKNPTAFYLCASSRAGPGQPQHFGDGTRLSIL.

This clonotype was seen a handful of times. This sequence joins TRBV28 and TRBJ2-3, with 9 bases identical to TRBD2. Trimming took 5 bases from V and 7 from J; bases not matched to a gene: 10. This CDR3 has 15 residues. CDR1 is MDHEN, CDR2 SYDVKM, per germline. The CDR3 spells CASSLSGGGSNTQYF. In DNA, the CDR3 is TGTGCCAGCAGTCTTAGCGGGGGAGGGTCGAATACGCAGTATTTT.

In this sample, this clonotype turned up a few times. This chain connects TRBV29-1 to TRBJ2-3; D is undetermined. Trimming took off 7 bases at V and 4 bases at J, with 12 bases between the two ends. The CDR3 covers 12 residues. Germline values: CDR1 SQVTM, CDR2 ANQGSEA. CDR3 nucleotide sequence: TGCAGCGCTGCTATGGTAGCAGATACGCAGTATTTT. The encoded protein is CSAAMVADTQYF.

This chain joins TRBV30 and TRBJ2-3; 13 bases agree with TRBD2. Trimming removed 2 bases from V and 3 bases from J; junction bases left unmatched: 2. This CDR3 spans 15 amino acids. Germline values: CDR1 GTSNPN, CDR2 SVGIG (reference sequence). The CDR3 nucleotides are TGTGCCTGGAGTACTAGCGGGGGGGCAACAGATACGCAGTATTTT. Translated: CAWSTSGGATDTQYF.